Each of the 17 T cell receptor beta chains below was sequenced from the same sample in a study of post-analysis software for immune sequencing data. General study results and limits: In patients, TRBV5-6, TRBV5-1 and TRBV20-1 belonged to five TRBV segments found more frequently than in controls.

Unique molecular identifiers were built into the TCR beta cDNA libraries. TCRdb reprocessed the PCR reads with MiXCR, giving one entry per CDR3 protein. The sample holds hundreds of thousands of distinct CDR3 sequences; about 40% are singletons and the top ten take more than 4%. Their antigens are not known. Material: blood. The source of these receptors is a girl aged 5-17 years with multiple sclerosis.

Concerning this clonotype: This may stem from a read error, because a much larger clone lies one nucleotide away. V usage is TRBV25-1 and J usage is TRBJ2-1; D possibly uses TRBD1 or TRBD2 (5 bases each). The CDR3 loop spans 15 amino acids. V gave up 1 base and J gave up 5 bases, with 12 bases separating them. The V gene's germline CDR1 is MGHDK and CDR2 SYGVNS. CDR3 sequence (DNA): TGTGCCAGCAGTGAATTTGGGACCAGCGACAATGAGCAGTTCTTC. It encodes CASSEFGTSDNEQFF.

This clonotype was counted between two and nine times. The rearrangement uses TRBV25-1 and TRBJ2-3; TRBD2 might be the D (6 bases). The V gene's germline CDR1 is MGHDK and CDR2 SYGVNS. This CDR3 is built from 15 residues. Trimming cost V 1 base and J 3 bases, with 11 bases left between them. The CDR3: CASSELGGSTDTQYF. DNA of the CDR3: TGTGCCAGCAGTGAATTGGGGGGAAGTACAGATACGCAGTATTTT.

This rearrangement joins TRBV7-9 to TRBJ2-1; D unresolved. The CDR3 is made up of 13 amino acids. V lost 6 bases and J lost 5, with 11 bases in between. CDR1 is SEHNR and CDR2 is FQNEAQ in the germline V gene (reference sequence). The CDR3 region is CASRHERHNEQFF. CDR3 DNA sequence: TGTGCCAGCAGGCACGAGAGACACAATGAGCAGTTCTTC.

This clonotype was counted only a few times. The chain is built from TRBV6-6 and TRBJ2-2, with a weak D call TRBD2 (5 bases). CDR3 length: 15 residues. Trimming stripped 4 bases from V and 1 base from J, with 10 bases between. Germline-derived CDR1 and CDR2 are MNHNY and SVGAGI (reference sequence). CDR3: CASSWKRLNTGELFF. Written as DNA, the CDR3 is TGTGCCAGCAGTTGGAAGCGGTTGAACACCGGGGAGCTGTTTTTT.

At least ten counts were recorded for this clonotype. The V gene is TRBV6-6, the J gene TRBJ2-4; 8 bases map to TRBD1. The germline CDR1 and CDR2 sequences are MNHNY and SVGAGI (reference sequence). There are 14 residues in the CDR3. V lost 6 bases, J lost 4 bases, and 5 bases stayed unmatched. The CDR3 bases are TGTGCCAGCAGCCCCCGACAGGGGAAAAACATTCAGTACTTC. Its translation is CASSPRQGKNIQYF.

In this sample, this clonotype turned up a few times. The CDR3 loop is CSARDLRSSGPYNEQFF. CDR3 DNA sequence: TGCAGTGCTAGAGATCTCCGTAGTAGCGGTCCCTACAATGAGCAGTTCTTC. V usage is TRBV20-1 and J usage is TRBJ2-1; weak D call: TRBD2 (6 bases). The CDR3 is 17 amino acids. V was shortened by 0 bases and J by 2 bases, with 17 bases between the two germline ends. CDR1 and CDR2 from the germline V gene are DFQATT and SNEGSKA (reference sequence).

V gene TRBV10-3 combines with J gene TRBJ1-1, with D possibly matching TRBD1 (6 bases). The germline V and J ends were trimmed by 2 bases and 6 bases, with 16 bases remaining between them. This CDR3 region has 15 residues. From germline, CDR1 is ENHRY and CDR2 SYGVKD. CDR3 in amino acids: CAISEQGSHRSEAFF. CDR3 bases: TGTGCCATCAGTGAGCAGGGGTCTCATCGGTCTGAAGCTTTCTTT.

V is TRBV20-1 and J is TRBJ2-3, with 8 nucleotides matching TRBD2. V shed 1 base and J 0 bases; nucleotides not matched to a gene: 6. The CDR3 is made up of 16 amino acids. The V gene's germline CDR1 is DFQATT and CDR2 SNEGSKA (reference sequence). The CDR3 nucleotides are TGCAGTGCTAGAGTGGCTAGCGGGCAAAGCACAGATACGCAGTATTTT. This encodes CSARVASGQSTDTQYF.

This clonotype was detected once. This may stem from a read error, because a much larger clone lies one nucleotide away. The V gene is TRBV24-1, the J gene TRBJ2-1; tentative D call: TRBD2 (7 bases). Per the germline V gene, CDR1 is KGHDR and CDR2 is SFDVKD. Trimming stripped 7 bases from V and 8 bases from J, with 20 bases between. This CDR3 has 15 amino acids. This CDR3 reads CATRGGARATHEQFF. CDR3 DNA: TGTGCCACCAGGGGGGGGGCGAGAGCCACCCATGAGCAGTTCTTC.

Regarding this clonotype: Just one base apart from a much larger clone, this may be a read error. The V gene is TRBV20-1, the J gene TRBJ2-1; maybe TRBD2 (5 bases). CDR1 DFQATT and CDR2 SNEGSKA come from the germline V gene (reference sequence). The V end was cut by 3 bases, the J end by 5 bases, with 20 bases between. This CDR3 spans 16 amino acids. CDR3 DNA sequence: TGCAGTGCTAGGGCTGGAGGCCGGCGGGTACACAATGAGCAGTTCTTC. Translated, it gives CSARAGGRRVHNEQFF.

This clonotype has ten or more counts. The chain carries TRBV27 and TRBJ2-6; a possible D gene is TRBD1 (5 bases). CDR3 length: 18 residues. Trimming stripped 4 bases from V and 0 bases from J, with 16 bases between. Germline assignment: CDR1 MNHEY and CDR2 SMNVEV (reference sequence). Here the CDR3 reads CASSYSDSLLSGANVLTF. CDR3 in DNA: TGTGCCAGCAGTTACAGCGACAGCTTACTCTCTGGGGCCAACGTCCTGACTTTC.

This rearrangement joins TRBV28 to TRBJ2-2, with D unresolved. Per germline, CDR1 MDHEN and CDR2 SYDVKM. The CDR3 runs 12 residues. V was trimmed by 9 bases and J by 3 bases, leaving 8 bases between them. CDR3 sequence (DNA): TGTGCCAGTTTCTCTGACACCGGGGAGCTGTTTTTT. Protein product: CASFSDTGELFF.

This clonotype was observed at least ten times. The CDR3 DNA reads TGTGCCAGCAGCGGCGGACAGGTTCAGGTGGACACTGAAGCTTTCTTT. It yields the protein CASSGGQVQVDTEAFF. V gene TRBV9 combines with J gene TRBJ1-1, with TRBD1 matching over 7 bases. Per germline, CDR1 SGDLS and CDR2 YYNGEE. V trimming: 3 bases; J trimming: 3 bases; junction bases outside the gene matches: 11. The CDR3 covers 16 residues. Drawing the rest from reference TRBV9 and TRBJ1-1, the complete variable domain is DSGVTQTPKHLITATGQRVTLRCSPRSGDLSVYWYQQSLDQGLQFLIQYYNGEERAKGNILERFSAQQFPDLHSELNLSSLELGDSALYFCASSGGQVQVDTEAFFGQGTRLTVV.

This clonotype turned up a few times. The chain carries TRBV18 and TRBJ2-1; 12 bases line up with TRBD1. This CDR3 comprises 14 residues. CDR1 KGHSH and CDR2 LQKENI come from the germline V gene. Trimming removed 3 bases from V and 8 bases from J; junction bases left unmatched: 2. The CDR3 DNA reads as TGTGCCAGCTCACCGGGACAGGGGGCCTATGAGCAGTTCTTC. This encodes CASSPGQGAYEQFF.

This clonotype was counted only a few times. V usage is TRBV7-2 and J usage is TRBJ2-3; TRBD1 matches 11 bases. The J segment lost 6 bases and the V segment lost 3 bases, leaving 8 bases of the junction unmatched. This CDR3 has 16 residues. CDR1 and CDR2 from the germline V gene are SGHTA and FQGNSA. The CDR3: CASSLHRDRGSDTQYF. The CDR3 bases are TGTGCCAGCAGCTTGCACCGGGACAGGGGGTCCGATACGCAGTATTTT.

Concerning this clonotype itself: One base away lies a much larger clone, so this may be a sequencing read error. V is TRBV30 and J is TRBJ2-1, with 10 nucleotides matching TRBD1. Looked up from germline, CDR1 is GTSNPN and CDR2 is SVGIG (reference sequence). V gave up 3 bases and J gave up 6 bases; unmatched junction bases: 5. The CDR3 runs to 14 residues. This CDR3 reads CAWRVDRGINEQFF. For the CDR3, the DNA is TGTGCCTGGAGGGTGGACAGGGGGATCAATGAGCAGTTCTTC.

This clonotype has a count of ten or more. V usage is TRBV5-1 and J usage is TRBJ2-3; 11 nucleotides agree with TRBD2. This CDR3 has 15 residues. The germline CDR1 and CDR2 sequences are SGHRS and YFSETQ. V was pared by 5 bases and J by 5 bases, with 7 bases of the junction left unmatched. The CDR3 DNA sequence: TGCGCCAGCAGTGATCTTACTAGCGGGGGAGATACGCAGTATTTT. Residues: CASSDLTSGGDTQYF.